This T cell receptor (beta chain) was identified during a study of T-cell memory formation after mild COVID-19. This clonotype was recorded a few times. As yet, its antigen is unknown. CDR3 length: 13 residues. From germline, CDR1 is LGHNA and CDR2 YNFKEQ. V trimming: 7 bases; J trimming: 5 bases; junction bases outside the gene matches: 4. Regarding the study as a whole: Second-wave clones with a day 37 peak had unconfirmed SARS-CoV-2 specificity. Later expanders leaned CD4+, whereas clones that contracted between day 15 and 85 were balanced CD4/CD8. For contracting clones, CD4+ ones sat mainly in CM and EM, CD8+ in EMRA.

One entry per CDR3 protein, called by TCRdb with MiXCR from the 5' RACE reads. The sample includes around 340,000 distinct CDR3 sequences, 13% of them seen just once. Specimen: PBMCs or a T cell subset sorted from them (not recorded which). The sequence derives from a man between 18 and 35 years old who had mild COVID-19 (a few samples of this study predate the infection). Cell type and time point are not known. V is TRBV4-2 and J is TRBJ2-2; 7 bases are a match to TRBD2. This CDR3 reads CASNGGGTGELFF. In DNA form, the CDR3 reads TGTGCCAGCAATGGGGGGGGAACCGGGGAGCTGTTTTTT.